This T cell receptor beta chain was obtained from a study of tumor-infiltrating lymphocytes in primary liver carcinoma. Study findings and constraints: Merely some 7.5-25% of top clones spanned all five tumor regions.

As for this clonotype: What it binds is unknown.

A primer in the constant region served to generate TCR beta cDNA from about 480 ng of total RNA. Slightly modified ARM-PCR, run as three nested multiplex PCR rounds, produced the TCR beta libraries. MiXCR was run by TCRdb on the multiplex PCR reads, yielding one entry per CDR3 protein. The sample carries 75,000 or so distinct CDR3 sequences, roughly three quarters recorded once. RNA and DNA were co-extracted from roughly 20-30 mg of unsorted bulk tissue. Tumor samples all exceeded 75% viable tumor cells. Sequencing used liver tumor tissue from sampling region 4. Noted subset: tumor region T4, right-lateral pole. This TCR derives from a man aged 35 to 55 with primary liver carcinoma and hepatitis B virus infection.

CDR3 in DNA: TGTGCCAGCAGTTTGGGGTATAGCGAATACAATGAGCAGTTCTTC. This gives the protein CASSLGYSEYNEQFF. The J gene is TRBJ2-1, the V gene TRBV27; maybe TRBD2 (5 bases). The V end was cut by 3 bases, the J end by 4 bases, with 13 bases between. Germline values: CDR1 MNHEY, CDR2 SMNVEV (reference sequence). This CDR3 is built from 15 residues.